These 15 T cell receptor beta chains came from one sample sequenced in a study of blood T cells in healthy people across ages. The use of a sample-barcoded 5' primer and a J-beta primer mix characterized a second PCR of roughly 6 to 12 cycles. TCRdb ran MiXCR on the 5' RACE reads and lists one entry per CDR3 protein. The table lists over 1,500,000 distinct CDR3 sequences, around 40% of them singletons, with under 25% in the top ten. The specimen sequenced was blood. The receptors come from a human donor in good health.

Of note for this clonotype: This may be a read error: a much more frequent sequence differs by one nucleotide. The J gene is TRBJ2-3, the V gene TRBV11-2; 11 nucleotides agree with TRBD2. Germline CDR1 SGHAT, CDR2 FQNNGV. This CDR3 is 19 amino acids long. V gave up 0 bases and J gave up 8 bases; unmatched junction bases: 16. In DNA, the CDR3 is TGTGCCAGCAGCTTAGATCCTGGGCTTAGCGGGGGGGCGTGGCGTACGCAGTATTTT. Amino acid sequence: CASSLDPGLSGGAWRTQYF. Supplemented by reference TRBV11-2 and TRBJ2-3, the full variable domain reads EAGVAQSPRYKIIEKRQSVAFWCNPISGHATLYWYQQILGQGPKLLIQFQNNGVVDDSQLPKDRFSAERLKGVDSTLKIQPAKLEDSAVYLCASSLDPGLSGGAWRTQYFGPGTRLTVL.

V is TRBV10-3 and J is TRBJ1-1; 8 bases are shared with TRBD1. CDR1 and CDR2 from the germline V gene are ENHRY and SYGVKD. With V trimmed by 6 bases and J by 1 base, 4 bases remained unmatched. This CDR3 spans 14 amino acids. The CDR3 is CAIRSGQGNTEAFF. CDR3 nucleotide sequence: TGTGCCATCAGGAGCGGACAGGGGAACACTGAAGCTTTCTTT.

Note on this clonotype: A single base separates this from a much larger clone, so it may be a read error. V usage is TRBV7-8 and J usage is TRBJ1-2; D unresolved. The CDR3 loop spans 13 amino acids. Germline-derived CDR1 and CDR2 are SGHVS and FQNEAQ. CDR3 protein: CAGSLEGIYGYTF. The CDR3 nucleotides are TGTGCCGGCAGCTTAGAGGGTATCTATGGCTACACCTTC.

A few counts support this clonotype. For the CDR3, the DNA is TGTGCCAGCAGTTACCTAGCGGGGGGATTAATTGAGCAGTTCTTC. It is translated as CASSYLAGGLIEQFF. This chain uses TRBV12-3 or TRBV12-4 with TRBJ2-1; 11 positions match TRBD2. V gave up 4 bases and J gave up 9 bases; unmatched junction bases: 8. The CDR3 length is 15 residues.

V and J are TRBV6-6 and TRBJ1-2; D is possibly TRBD1 (5 bases). This CDR3 region has 13 residues. Deletions cut 2 bases from V and 11 bases from J, with 15 bases between. Germline V gene data show CDR1 as MNHNY and CDR2 as SVGAGI (reference sequence). CDR3 nucleotide sequence: TGTGCCAGCAGTTACCTACGGGGGGGGACGTACACCTTC. This codes for CASSYLRGGTYTF.

The rearrangement joins TRBV11-3 to TRBJ1-1; D remains unclear. Trimming took off 3 bases at V and 2 bases at J, with 13 bases between the two ends. The CDR3 is 15 residues long. Germline V gene sequence: CDR1 SGHNT, CDR2 YENEEA. The CDR3 DNA reads TGTGCCAGCAGCTTTAACGGTCGGCGTAACACTGAAGCTTTCTTT. Translated: CASSFNGRRNTEAFF.

Comment on this clonotype: At one end, the junction sequence differs from germline, possibly due to a read error. The chain combines TRBV9 with TRBJ1-6; possible D gene TRBD1, 6 bases. Germline assignment: CDR1 SGDLS and CDR2 YYNGEE. The CDR3 consists of 17 residues. The DNA of the CDR3 is TGTGCCGGCAGCCCCCAGGGGACGGGGGGAAGTTATTCACCCCTCCACTTT. Its translation: CAGSPQGTGGSYSPLHF.

The chain joins TRBV20-1 to TRBJ2-3, with 15 bases that match TRBD2. Germline V lookup: CDR1 DFQATT, CDR2 SNEGSKA (reference sequence). CDR3 size: 16 residues. V shed 4 bases, J shed 5 bases, and the junction held 7 bases outside the gene matches. The CDR3 is CSAMTGLAGGKDTQYF. The CDR3 DNA follows: TGCAGTGCTATGACGGGACTAGCGGGGGGTAAAGATACGCAGTATTTT.

The chain joins TRBV20-1 to TRBJ2-4; D assignment may be TRBD1 or TRBD2 (5 bases each). The J call may be incorrect, as the DNA end agrees better with TRBJ2-7. The CDR3 consists of 15 residues. Germline CDR1 is DFQATT and CDR2 is SNEGSKA (reference sequence). As DNA, the CDR3 is TGCAGTGCTTCACTAGGGACCGACGTTGTAGACGAGCAGTACTTC. Its protein product is CSASLGTDVVDEQYF.

In its sample, this clonotype was seen a few times. The rearrangement links TRBV7-8 to TRBJ2-1; TRBD2 agrees at 11 bases. Germline CDR1 is SGHVS and CDR2 is FQNEAQ. The V and J ends lost 2 bases and 10 bases, in that order; junction bases with no gene match: 13. The CDR3 extends over 17 amino acids. CDR3: CASSLRGSGGAFGEQFF. CDR3 coding DNA: TGTGCCAGCAGCTTAAGAGGTAGCGGGGGGGCCTTCGGCGAGCAGTTCTTC.

This clonotype was counted only a few times. The rearrangement uses TRBV4-2 and TRBJ2-2; D is undetermined. Per germline, CDR1 LGHNA and CDR2 YNFKEQ. With 7 bases removed from V and 0 bases from J, the gap between germline ends came to 24 bases. This CDR3 region has 19 residues. The CDR3: CASTHKISHSQANTGELFF. In nucleotides, the CDR3 is TGTGCCAGCACCCACAAAATTAGCCACTCGCAGGCGAACACCGGGGAGCTGTTTTTT.

This clonotype was seen more than once but under ten times. J is TRBJ2-1 and V is TRBV4-2; 8 bases align to TRBD1. CDR1 and CDR2 (germline): LGHNA, YNFKEQ. The J segment lost 10 bases and the V segment lost 0 bases, leaving 5 bases of the junction unmatched. The CDR3 loop spans 14 amino acids. The CDR3 nucleotides are TGTGCCAGCAGCCAAGAGGGACAGGCCGGAGAGCAGTTCTTC. Translation: CASSQEGQAGEQFF.

CDR3 sequence: CASSEMDEQYF. The CDR3 region has the DNA TGTGCCAGCTCTGAAATGGATGAGCAGTACTTC. This chain links TRBV18 with TRBJ2-7; D not resolved. Germline lookup yields CDR1 KGHSH and CDR2 LQKENI. Trimming left V 6 bases short and J 7 bases short, with 10 bases between. This CDR3 spans 11 amino acids.

The chain uses TRBV10-3 and TRBJ2-7; 9 bases agree with TRBD2. The CDR3 runs to 15 residues. V shed 7 bases and J 4 bases; nucleotides not matched to a gene: 11. Germline CDR1 is ENHRY and CDR2 is SYGVKD. The CDR3 DNA sequence: TGTGCCATCACCAAATCTAGCGGGGAAATTTACGAGCAGTACTTC. Amino acids: CAITKSSGEIYEQYF.

The chain couples TRBV28 to TRBJ1-1; no clear D gene. CDR1 and CDR2 (germline): MDHEN, SYDVKM. CDR3 length: 14 residues. Trimming removed 5 bases from V and 0 bases from J, with 10 bases in between. For the CDR3, the DNA is TGTGCCAGCAGTCAGACGTTTATGAACACTGAAGCTTTCTTT. Its translation: CASSQTFMNTEAFF.